A single sample gave rise to the 30 T cell receptor beta chains below, sequenced in a study of cytomegalovirus exposure and HLA in healthy donors. It was with 60 Vbeta and 13 Jbeta primers that the PCR ran. The assay was immunoSEQ multiplex PCR, and TCRdb's table has in-frame clones only and misses some. The table records around 190,000 clones, roughly 82% of them present only once. Sequenced input: PBMCs. Receptors originate from a woman in her fifties or sixties in good health and CMV-seronegative.

The rearrangement links TRBV4-3 to TRBJ2-3; TRBD2 agrees at 7 bases. Trimming at V came to 4 bases and at J to 3 bases, leaving 7 bases not matched to a gene. CDR1 is LGHNA and CDR2 is YSLEER in the germline V gene. CDR3 length equals 15 residues. CDR3 region: CASSRGGGTTDTQYF. The CDR3 nucleotides read TGCGCCAGCAGCCGCGGGGGAGGGACGACAGATACGCAGTATTTT.

This chain joins TRBV27 and TRBJ2-7; the match to TRBD2 covers 11 bases. The CDR3 has 17 residues. With V trimmed by 0 bases and J by 3 bases, 7 bases remained unmatched. Germline lookup yields CDR1 MNHEY and CDR2 SMNVEV (reference sequence). CDR3 coding DNA: TGTGCCAGCAGTTTATCGGAATTAGCGGGAGGGGGCTACGAGCAGTACTTC. Its protein product is CASSLSELAGGGYEQYF.

The rearrangement joins TRBV21-1 to TRBJ2-1; TRBD2, the D gene given by the table, was not confirmed from the DNA. TRBV21-1 is recorded as a pseudogene. The CDR3 is 15 residues long. The CDR3 DNA reads as TGTGCCAGCCCCGGACTAGAAGTGTTCCACAATGAGCAGTTCTTC. It is translated as CASPGLEVFHNEQFF.

The chain uses TRBV23-1 and TRBJ1-5; 8 bases are shared with TRBD1. TRBV23-1 is designated an ORF whose function remains uncertain. V shed 0 bases, J shed 0 bases, and the junction held 10 bases outside the gene matches. CDR3 size: 19 residues. The DNA for the CDR3 is TGCGCCAGCAGTCAATCGCCCCCGGACAGGGCTTATAGCAATCAGCCCCAGCATTTT. Amino acids: CASSQSPPDRAYSNQPQHF.

J is TRBJ2-1 and V is TRBV7-9, with 9 bases identical to TRBD1. The CDR3 consists of 15 residues. Germline V gene lookup returns CDR1 SEHNR and CDR2 FQNEAQ (reference sequence). J was trimmed by 4 bases and V by 3 bases; bases with no gene match: 4. Here the CDR3 reads CASSLTGGVYNEQFF. As DNA, the CDR3 is TGTGCCAGCAGCTTGACAGGGGGGGTTTACAATGAGCAGTTCTTC.

This clone has only a few counts. This rearrangement joins TRBV6-5 to TRBJ1-4; D might be TRBD1 (5 bases). Germline CDR1 reads MNHEY; CDR2 reads SVGAGI. This CDR3 spans 14 amino acids. V shed 7 bases and J shed 2 bases, with 11 bases lying between them. The CDR3 DNA sequence: TGTGCCAGCAAAGACTGGGGCACTAATGAAAAACTGTTTTTT. Its translation is CASKDWGTNEKLFF.

The chain carries TRBV6-1 and TRBJ2-2, with D hard to call. The germline CDR1 and CDR2 sequences are MNHNS and SASEGT. The V end was cut by 4 bases, the J end by 1 base, with 10 bases between. The CDR3 runs 15 residues. The CDR3 nucleotides are TGTGCCAGCAGTGGCCGGGTCGTGAACACCGGGGAGCTGTTTTTT. Translated: CASSGRVVNTGELFF.

CDR3 bases: TGCGCCAGCAGCCAAGTCCCCATCGAGGTACAAGAGACCCAGTACTTC. This translates into CASSQVPIEVQETQYF. The chain carries TRBV4-1 and TRBJ2-5; the D is unclear. The germline V gene encodes CDR1 MGHRA and CDR2 YSYEKL. There are 16 residues in the CDR3. With 1 base removed from V and 2 bases from J, the gap between germline ends came to 14 bases.

V gene TRBV7-9 combines with J gene TRBJ1-1, with D unclear. V was shortened by 1 base and J by 2 bases, with 11 bases between the two germline ends. This CDR3 region has 15 residues. Germline loops: CDR1 SEHNR, CDR2 FQNEAQ (reference sequence). As DNA, the CDR3 is TGTGCCAGCAGCTTAGATCCGGGGTATAACACTGAAGCTTTCTTT. Its translation is CASSLDPGYNTEAFF. The entire variable domain, with the rest obtained from reference TRBV7-9 and TRBJ1-1, is as follows: DTGVSQNPRHKITKRGQNVTFRCDPISEHNRLYWYRQTLGQGPEFLTYFQNEAQLEKSRLLSDRFSAERPKGSFSTLEIQRTEQGDSAMYLCASSLDPGYNTEAFFGQGTRLTVV.

The V and J genes are TRBV7-2 and TRBJ2-7; 7 positions agree with TRBD1. V was clipped by 5 bases and J by 3 bases; unmatched bases: 10. CDR1 SGHTA and CDR2 FQGNSA come from the germline V gene. The CDR3 sequence is 15 residues long. The CDR3 sequence: CASSEGTAIYYEQYF. CDR3 DNA sequence: TGTGCCAGCAGCGAAGGGACAGCTATTTACTACGAGCAGTACTTC.

V and J are TRBV7-9 and TRBJ2-7; TRBD2 aligns across 8 bases. V lost 5 bases to trimming and J lost 3 bases; unmatched junction nucleotides: 3. This CDR3 spans 13 amino acids. Germline values: CDR1 SEHNR, CDR2 FQNEAQ (reference sequence). The CDR3 region is CASSPGLVYEQYF. The CDR3 DNA reads as TGTGCCAGCAGCCCGGGACTAGTCTACGAGCAGTACTTC.

The V call is TRBV7-6, the J call TRBJ1-3, with 9 positions matching TRBD1. Germline V gives CDR1 SGHVS, CDR2 FNYEAQ. This CDR3 is 20 amino acids long. Trimming took 0 bases from V and 0 from J; bases not matched to a gene: 12. The CDR3 protein is CASSLALGGGQGSSGNTIYF. The CDR3 bases are TGTGCCAGCAGCTTAGCGCTCGGGGGGGGACAGGGCAGCTCTGGAAACACCATATATTTT.

The V call is TRBV6-1, the J call TRBJ2-3; a weak D match, TRBD2 (5 bases). Germline values: CDR1 MNHNS, CDR2 SASEGT. The CDR3 has 14 amino acids. Deletions cut 0 bases from V and 7 bases from J, with 11 bases between. The CDR3 protein is CASSEAPGVHTQYF. The CDR3 DNA sequence: TGTGCCAGCAGTGAAGCCCCCGGGGTCCATACGCAGTATTTT.

The chain couples TRBV5-4 to TRBJ2-7; 12 bases align to TRBD1. Germline lookup yields CDR1 SGHNT and CDR2 YYREEE (reference sequence). The length of the CDR3 is 14 residues. After removal of 4 bases from V and 6 bases from J, the junction contained 5 bases not matched to a gene. CDR3 DNA sequence: TGTGCCAGCAGCAAGGGACAGGGGGCAGGCGAGCAGTACTTC. The encoded protein is CASSKGQGAGEQYF.

This rearrangement joins TRBV10-3 to TRBJ2-3, with TRBD2 as a possible D gene (6 bases). Trimming took off 7 bases at V and 4 bases at J, with 12 bases between the two ends. CDR1 is ENHRY and CDR2 is SYGVKD in the germline V gene. This CDR3 region has 13 residues. In DNA, the CDR3 is TGTGCCATCACCCGGGGGAGCTCAGATACGCAGTATTTT. Translation gives CAITRGSSDTQYF.

DNA for the CDR3: TGTGCCAGCAGCCCAACAGGGGTCGGATACGAGCAGTACTTC. Amino acid sequence: CASSPTGVGYEQYF. V is TRBV7-3 and J is TRBJ2-7; 7 bases fit TRBD1. The CDR3 consists of 14 residues. J was trimmed by 4 bases and V by 5 bases; bases with no gene match: 8. CDR1 SGHTA and CDR2 FQGTGA come from the germline V gene.

The chain couples TRBV2 to TRBJ1-6; D is possibly TRBD1 (6 bases). Trimming took off 3 bases at V and 7 bases at J, with 13 bases between the two ends. This CDR3 has 15 amino acids. CDR1 and CDR2 (germline): SNHLY, FYNNEI. The CDR3 region is CASSDSGTLNSPLHF. Here the CDR3 DNA reads TGTGCCAGCAGTGATTCGGGGACACTCAATTCACCCCTCCACTTT.

This chain links TRBV27 with TRBJ2-3; D gene unclear. The CDR3 extends over 14 amino acids. V dropped 8 bases and J dropped 6 bases, with 18 bases sitting between them. Germline V gene data show CDR1 as MNHEY and CDR2 as SMNVEV (reference sequence). This chain's CDR3 is CASPRSLFVDTQYF. The CDR3 nucleotides read TGTGCCAGCCCCCGGAGCCTCTTTGTCGATACGCAGTATTTT.

This clone has a single count. This rearrangement joins TRBV5-6 to TRBJ1-1; D unresolved. Trimming shortened V by 2 bases and J by 9 bases, and 14 bases separated the two germline ends. Per germline, CDR1 SGHDT and CDR2 YYEEEE. CDR3 length: 13 amino acids. CDR3: CASSFFSNAKAFF. The DNA for the CDR3 is TGTGCCAGCAGCTTCTTCTCCAACGCGAAAGCTTTCTTT.

This clone was detected only once. This chain connects TRBV5-1 to TRBJ2-3, with 15 nucleotides matching TRBD2. The CDR3 consists of 16 residues. V gave up 4 bases and J gave up 4 bases; unmatched junction bases: 4. CDR1 SGHRS and CDR2 YFSETQ come from the germline V gene. The CDR3: CASSPGLAGGADTQYF. The CDR3 DNA is TGCGCCAGCAGCCCGGGACTAGCGGGAGGTGCAGATACGCAGTATTTT.

The chain joins TRBV5-1 to TRBJ2-7; TRBD1 matches at 7 bases. V was clipped by 4 bases and J by 5 bases; unmatched bases: 3. Germline V gene data show CDR1 as SGHRS and CDR2 as YFSETQ. The CDR3 is made up of 12 amino acids. CDR3 amino acids: CASSRQGDEQYF. The CDR3 coding sequence is TGCGCCAGCAGCCGGCAGGGGGACGAGCAGTACTTC.

This clone was recorded only once. The CDR3 sequence: CASSFGEYSTDTQYF. CDR3 nucleotide sequence: TGCGCCAGCAGCTTCGGGGAGTATAGCACAGATACGCAGTATTTT. The chain carries TRBV5-1 and TRBJ2-3; D is possibly TRBD2 (5 bases). The germline V and J ends were trimmed by 2 bases and 0 bases, with 10 bases remaining between them. The CDR3 spans 15 residues. Germline CDR1 SGHRS, CDR2 YFSETQ. The full variable domain, completed using reference TRBV5-1 and TRBJ2-3, is KAGVTQTPRYLIKTRGQQVTLSCSPISGHRSVSWYQQTPGQGLQFLFEYFSETQRNKGNFPGRFSGRQFSNSRSEMNVSTLELGDSALYLCASSFGEYSTDTQYFGPGTRLTVL.

The rearrangement joins TRBV9 to TRBJ2-7; TRBD2 agrees at 10 bases. The CDR3 is made up of 15 amino acids. V shed 3 bases, J shed 7 bases, and the junction held 10 bases outside the gene matches. The V gene's germline CDR1 is SGDLS and CDR2 YYNGEE. The CDR3 is CASSAPAGGPGEQYF. CDR3 DNA: TGTGCCAGCAGCGCTCCAGCGGGAGGGCCGGGTGAGCAGTACTTC.

The CDR3 protein is CASSPRTSGGFAGELFF. The DNA for the CDR3 is TGTGCCAGCAGCCCAAGGACTAGCGGGGGGTTCGCCGGGGAGCTGTTTTTT. This rearrangement joins TRBV9 to TRBJ2-2; 14 bases map to TRBD2. This CDR3 comprises 17 residues. Germline-derived CDR1 and CDR2 are SGDLS and YYNGEE. V was pared by 4 bases and J by 6 bases, with 8 bases of the junction left unmatched.

In its sample, this clone was seen a few times. The V gene is TRBV19, the J gene TRBJ2-1, with 7 bases aligning to TRBD2. V trimming: 3 bases; J trimming: 6 bases; junction bases outside the gene matches: 11. The CDR3 covers 16 residues. Germline V gene lookup returns CDR1 LNHDA and CDR2 SQIVND (reference sequence). The CDR3 loop reads CASSIGTLWGGNEQFF. The CDR3 nucleotides are TGTGCCAGTAGTATCGGGACCCTTTGGGGGGGCAATGAGCAGTTCTTC. The entire variable domain, with the rest obtained from reference TRBV19 and TRBJ2-1, is as follows: DGGITQSPKYLFRKEGQNVTLSCEQNLNHDAMYWYRQDPGQGLRLIYYSQIVNDFQKGDIAEGYSVSREKKESFPLTVTSAQKNPTAFYLCASSIGTLWGGNEQFFGPGTRLTVL.

This clone was recorded once. The chain couples TRBV6-6 to TRBJ2-3; D is unclear. Germline V gene data show CDR1 as MNHNY and CDR2 as SVGAGI (reference sequence). The CDR3 extends over 15 amino acids. Trimming shortened V by 5 bases and J by 2 bases, and 14 bases separated the two germline ends. CDR3 in DNA: TGTGCCAGCAGTCGATTGGAGCCAAACACAGATACGCAGTATTTT. It codes for CASSRLEPNTDTQYF.

The chain is built from TRBV28 and TRBJ2-1, with 11 nucleotides matching TRBD2. Trimming removed 5 bases from V and 5 bases from J; junction bases left unmatched: 11. The CDR3 contains 17 residues. From germline, CDR1 is MDHEN and CDR2 SYDVKM. The CDR3 sequence: CASSAAPLAGGNNEQFF. The CDR3 DNA reads TGTGCCAGCAGTGCCGCGCCCCTAGCGGGAGGTAACAATGAGCAGTTCTTC.

The V and J genes are TRBV6-6 and TRBJ1-1; D gene unclear. There are 13 residues in the CDR3. Deletions cut 6 bases from V and 1 base from J, with 9 bases between. Germline CDR1 and CDR2: MNHNY and SVGAGI (reference sequence). The CDR3 region is CASRGEPNTEAFF. The DNA of the CDR3 is TGTGCCAGCAGAGGAGAACCGAACACTGAAGCTTTCTTT.

This sequence joins TRBV7-8 and TRBJ1-5; TRBD1 is a possible D gene (6 bases). Germline CDR1 SGHVS, CDR2 FQNEAQ. The CDR3 sequence is 16 residues long. The V end lost 3 bases, the J end lost 4 bases, and 16 bases lay between the germline ends. CDR3 in amino acids: CASSLKGGFGNQPQHF. CDR3 DNA: TGTGCCAGCAGCTTGAAGGGGGGGTTCGGAAATCAGCCCCAGCATTTT.

The chain recombines TRBV5-1 with TRBJ2-1; weak D call: TRBD2 (6 bases). This CDR3 is built from 16 residues. The V gene's germline CDR1 is SGHRS and CDR2 YFSETQ. The V end lost 4 bases, the J end lost 0 bases, and 14 bases lay between the germline ends. CDR3 protein: CASSPSSGNSYNEQFF. CDR3 sequence (DNA): TGCGCCAGCAGCCCCAGTAGCGGAAACTCCTACAATGAGCAGTTCTTC.